This T cell receptor beta chain was sequenced in a study of blood T cell repertoires in COVID-19. Study as a whole: There were acute and convalescent COVID-19 samples, and they came from the United States, Italy and Spain.

From germline, CDR1 is MGHDK and CDR2 SYGVNS. CDR3 length: 14 residues. Trimming removed 5 bases from V and 3 bases from J, with 13 bases in between. Residents of approximately 25 US areas, aged about 18 to 89 years, made up the participants. Clinical histories supplied by participants themselves formed the basis of cohort assignment. Recovered participants had two consecutive negative NP/OP PCR tests, healthcare professional clearance, or symptom resolution. Method: immunoSEQ multiplex PCR; TCRdb's copy keeps in-frame clones and lacks some. The table records about 380,000 clones, about 88% of them present only once.

The sample consisted of PBMCs or T cells enriched from blood (not recorded which). The chain employs TRBV25-1 and TRBJ1-2, with D tentatively TRBD1 (5 bases). The clonotype was recovered from a woman between 18 and 29 years old who had recovered from COVID-19. DNA of the CDR3: TGTGCCAGCAGTCCATGGACAAGGGACTATGGCTACACCTTC. It specifies CASSPWTRDYGYTF.